The 18 T cell receptor beta chains in this list originate from one sample, sequenced in a study of blood T cell repertoires in COVID-19. Repertoires were generated with immunoSEQ multiplex PCR, while TCRdb's copy carries only in-frame clones and drops some. In the table there are around 180,000 clones, roughly nine tenths of which are singletons. Sequenced input: peripheral blood. Receptor source: a man aged 70-80 years with active or convalescent COVID-19.

This chain links TRBV18 with TRBJ2-7; 7 bases align to TRBD2. The CDR3 loop spans 15 amino acids. The V gene's germline CDR1 is KGHSH and CDR2 LQKENI. After removal of 4 bases from V and 1 base from J, the junction contained 7 bases not matched to a gene. This chain's CDR3 is CASSLKGGGSYEQYF. The CDR3 DNA reads as TGTGCCAGCTCACTAAAGGGCGGGGGTTCCTACGAGCAGTACTTC.

The genes are TRBV19 and TRBJ1-5, with 8 nucleotides matching TRBD1. Trimming took 8 bases from V and 7 from J; bases not matched to a gene: 10. The germline V gene encodes CDR1 LNHDA and CDR2 SQIVND (reference sequence). The CDR3 sequence is 14 residues long. The CDR3 coding sequence is TGTGCCAGTTTGTCCCAACAGGGGGGCCAGCCCCAGCATTTT. It translates to CASLSQQGGQPQHF.

The J gene is TRBJ1-1, the V gene TRBV4-3, with D tentatively TRBD1 (5 bases). With 0 bases removed from V and 1 base from J, the gap between germline ends came to 6 bases. CDR3 length: 14 amino acids. Per the germline V gene, CDR1 is LGHNA and CDR2 is YSLEER. This CDR3 is CASSQDTGNTEAFF. In DNA form, the CDR3 reads TGCGCCAGCAGCCAAGATACAGGGAACACTGAAGCTTTCTTT.

The genes are TRBV4-1 and TRBJ1-6; 7 nucleotides line up with TRBD1. The CDR3 is 17 residues long. CDR1 MGHRA and CDR2 YSYEKL come from the germline V gene. The junction had 5 bases not matched to a gene; V was cut back by 3 bases and J by 0 bases. This CDR3 reads CASSQGQTSSYNSPLHF. The CDR3 coding sequence is TGCGCCAGCAGCCAGGGACAGACGAGCTCCTATAATTCACCCCTCCACTTT.

The rearrangement links TRBV28 to TRBJ1-4, with a weak D call TRBD1 (5 bases). Trimming stripped 6 bases from V and 3 bases from J, with 17 bases between. The germline V gene encodes CDR1 MDHEN and CDR2 SYDVKM. This CDR3 region has 16 residues. CDR3 region: CASRVLVAGSNEKLFF. As DNA, the CDR3 is TGTGCCAGCAGGGTCCTCGTGGCAGGGTCTAATGAAAAACTGTTTTTT.

The chain carries TRBV6-5 and TRBJ2-2, with D possibly being TRBD1 (5 bases). V gave up 2 bases and J gave up 1 base, with 11 bases separating them. CDR3 length equals 16 residues. Germline values: CDR1 MNHEY, CDR2 SVGAGI. DNA of the CDR3: TGTGCCAGCAGTTACGCCCAAACAGGGAACACCGGGGAGCTGTTTTTT. It translates to CASSYAQTGNTGELFF.

The V and J genes are TRBV6-5 and TRBJ1-1; no clear D gene. Germline assignment: CDR1 MNHEY and CDR2 SVGAGI. V was cut by 4 bases and J by 4 bases, with 13 bases left in between. The CDR3 sequence is 14 residues long. The CDR3 DNA reads TGTGCCAGCAGTTTCGCCACATCAGGCACTGAAGCTTTCTTT. The encoded protein is CASSFATSGTEAFF.

The J gene is TRBJ1-2, the V gene TRBV28; 8 bases align to TRBD1. From germline, CDR1 is MDHEN and CDR2 SYDVKM. V lost 5 bases to trimming and J lost 3 bases; unmatched junction nucleotides: 8. This CDR3 has 15 amino acids. DNA for the CDR3: TGTGCCAGCAGTACCTCGCACAGGGGGGACTATGGCTACACCTTC. As protein: CASSTSHRGDYGYTF.

The rearrangement links TRBV6-1 to TRBJ1-3, with no clear D. The V gene lost 2 bases and the J gene lost 3 bases, with 5 bases spanning the gap. The CDR3 runs to 13 residues. Germline V gives CDR1 MNHNS, CDR2 SASEGT. The DNA for the CDR3 is TGTGCCAGCAGTGAAAACATTGGAAACACCATATATTTT. It is translated as CASSENIGNTIYF.

This sequence joins TRBV4-3 and TRBJ2-7; the D gene is possibly TRBD1 (6 bases). Trimming cost V 1 base and J 7 bases, with 11 bases left between them. The CDR3 totals 13 residues. The germline V gene has CDR1 LGHNA and CDR2 YSLEER. This CDR3 is CASSQVRGSEQYF. In DNA form, the CDR3 reads TGCGCCAGCAGCCAAGTCAGGGGAAGTGAGCAGTACTTC.

This clone was seen a single time. V is TRBV5-1 and J is TRBJ2-7; the match to TRBD2 covers 7 bases. Trimming at V came to 3 bases and at J to 2 bases, leaving 5 bases not matched to a gene. CDR1 and CDR2 (germline): SGHRS, YFSETQ. The CDR3 runs 14 residues. The CDR3 loop is CASSSRGDAYEQYF. The CDR3 coding sequence is TGCGCCAGCAGCTCCCGGGGGGACGCCTACGAGCAGTACTTC.

This chain joins TRBV28 and TRBJ1-1, with D possibly TRBD1 on 6 matching bases. V was pared by 8 bases and J by 0 bases, with 10 bases between. From germline, CDR1 is MDHEN and CDR2 SYDVKM. This CDR3 spans 13 amino acids. The CDR3 sequence is CASQGHMNTEAFF. Here the CDR3 DNA reads TGTGCCAGCCAGGGACACATGAACACTGAAGCTTTCTTT.

This chain uses TRBV19 with TRBJ1-2; possibly TRBD1 for D (5 bases). The germline gives CDR1 LNHDA, CDR2 SQIVND (reference sequence). This CDR3 region has 14 residues. V was cut by 7 bases and J by 0 bases, with 12 bases left in between. CDR3 sequence reads: CASTDRQSNYGYTF. Here the CDR3 DNA reads TGTGCCAGTACTGACAGACAATCTAACTATGGCTACACCTTC.

This chain connects TRBV10-3 to TRBJ2-3, with TRBD1 matching 9 bases. Trimming at V came to 10 bases and at J to 4 bases, leaving 12 bases not matched to a gene. Germline CDR1 ENHRY, CDR2 SYGVKD. The CDR3 is 15 amino acids. In DNA, the CDR3 is TGTGCCACCTCGGGACAGGGAACAGGTGCAGATACGCAGTATTTT. It encodes CATSGQGTGADTQYF.

This rearrangement joins TRBV5-6 to TRBJ1-1; D gene unclear. Trimming stripped 1 base from V and 0 bases from J, with 13 bases between. The CDR3 extends over 16 amino acids. Germline loops: CDR1 SGHDT, CDR2 YYEEEE. The CDR3: CASSLSPGSMNTEAFF. CDR3 coding DNA: TGTGCCAGCAGCTTGAGTCCAGGATCCATGAACACTGAAGCTTTCTTT. Full variable domain (remainder filled in from reference TRBV5-6 and TRBJ1-1): DAGVTQSPTHLIKTRGQQVTLRCSPKSGHDTVSWYQQALGQGPQFIFQYYEEEERQRGNFPDRFSGHQFPNYSSELNVNALLLGDSALYLCASSLSPGSMNTEAFFGQGTRLTVV.

The rearrangement uses TRBV13 and TRBJ2-1; TRBD1 matches at 8 bases. This CDR3 comprises 14 residues. J gave up 9 bases and V 4 bases, and 8 bases lay outside the gene matches. The V gene's germline CDR1 is PRHDT and CDR2 FYEKMQ (reference sequence). The CDR3 region has the DNA TGTGCCAGCAGCTCCAGCGGACAGGGCGTTGAGCAGTTCTTC. Its translation is CASSSSGQGVEQFF.

The genes are TRBV7-9 and TRBJ1-3; 7 positions agree with TRBD1. V dropped 0 bases and J dropped 5; count of bases not matched to a gene: 4. This CDR3 has 15 amino acids. The germline V gene encodes CDR1 SEHNR and CDR2 FQNEAQ (reference sequence). The CDR3 coding sequence is TGTGCCAGCAGCTTAGCACAGGGGAGGCGAAACACCATATATTTT. This translates into CASSLAQGRRNTIYF.

The rearrangement joins TRBV5-4 to TRBJ1-1; D not resolved. Germline V gives CDR1 SGHNT, CDR2 YYREEE (reference sequence). CDR3 size: 15 residues. The ends were cut back, 0 bases at V and 3 bases at J, with 12 bases in the middle. CDR3 sequence reads: CASSLVGVGYTEAFF. The CDR3 DNA reads TGTGCCAGCAGCTTGGTCGGGGTAGGTTACACTGAAGCTTTCTTT.